The rows below give T cell receptor beta chains drawn from one sample of a study of blood T cell repertoires in COVID-19. Only in-frame clones appear in the TCRdb table, and some are missing; sequencing was by immunoSEQ multiplex PCR. The sample lists 200,000 to 250,000 clones, 85% to 90% occurring once. Sequenced sample: peripheral blood. These receptor sequences come from a woman aged 55-70 years with acute or convalescent COVID-19. Each CDR3 is given with its conserved first and last residue. Each record gives: D gene, V gene, clone size, J gene, CDR3 DNA, CDR3 protein. D genes are given only for firm matches. A row's size may be missing; if present it is once, few, many or a size class.

D gene: TRBD2; V gene: TRBV10-1; clone size: -; J gene: TRBJ2-3; CDR3 DNA: TGCGCCAGCAGCCCAAGCCGGAGCGGGAACACAGATACGCAGTATTTT; CDR3 protein: CASSPSRSGNTDTQYF
D gene: -; V gene: TRBV7-9; clone size: -; J gene: TRBJ1-2; CDR3 DNA: TGTGCCAGCAGCTTAGTCCAGGGATCAAACGGCTACACCTTC; CDR3 protein: CASSLVQGSNGYTF
D gene: -; V gene: TRBV7-4; clone size: -; J gene: TRBJ1-1; CDR3 DNA: TGTGCCAGCAGCATCAAGGAGGGGCTCCGGGTAGTCGCTGAAGCTTTCTTT; CDR3 protein: CASSIKEGLRVVAEAFF
D gene: TRBD1; V gene: TRBV14; clone size: -; J gene: TRBJ2-3; CDR3 DNA: TGTGCCAGCAGCCGCGAAGGGACAGGGGGCAGAGATACGCAGTATTTT; CDR3 protein: CASSREGTGGRDTQYF
D gene: TRBD1; V gene: TRBV7-8; clone size: -; J gene: TRBJ1-1; CDR3 DNA: TGTGCCAGCAGCCCTGGACAGGGACTGAACACTGAAGCTTTCTTT; CDR3 protein: CASSPGQGLNTEAFF
D gene: -; V gene: TRBV5-6; clone size: -; J gene: TRBJ1-6; CDR3 DNA: TGTGCCAGCAGCTTGGCAGGGGTGGGTTCACCCCTCCACTTT; CDR3 protein: CASSLAGVGSPLHF
D gene: -; V gene: TRBV5-1; clone size: few; J gene: TRBJ1-3; CDR3 DNA: TGCGCCAGCAGCTGGGCCGGGGACTCTGGAAACACCATATATTTT; CDR3 protein: CASSWAGDSGNTIYF
D gene: -; V gene: TRBV5-6; clone size: -; J gene: TRBJ1-1; CDR3 DNA: TGTGCCAGCAGCTTCCAGTTCATGAACACTGAAGCTTTCTTT; CDR3 protein: CASSFQFMNTEAFF
D gene: -; V gene: TRBV11-2; clone size: -; J gene: TRBJ1-4; CDR3 DNA: TGTGCCAGCAGCTCAATTGGACGGGTTGAGGGTGAAAAACTGTTTTTT; CDR3 protein: CASSSIGRVEGEKLFF
D gene: TRBD1; V gene: TRBV5-4; clone size: few; J gene: TRBJ2-7; CDR3 DNA: TGTGCCAGCAGTTCTCCGGGACAGGGCTACGAGCAGTACTTC; CDR3 protein: CASSSPGQGYEQYF
D gene: TRBD1; V gene: TRBV5-4; clone size: -; J gene: TRBJ1-1; CDR3 DNA: TGTGCCAGCAGCTCCCGGACAGGGGGGAACACTGAAGCTTTCTTT; CDR3 protein: CASSSRTGGNTEAFF
D gene: -; V gene: TRBV12-5; clone size: -; J gene: TRBJ2-2; CDR3 DNA: TGTGCTAGTGGGCCGGACAGTAGGAGGACCGGGGAGCTGTTTTTT; CDR3 protein: CASGPDSRRTGELFF
D gene: -; V gene: TRBV6-5; clone size: -; J gene: TRBJ1-2; CDR3 DNA: TGTGCCAGCAGTTATGGTGCAGGGCTCGACTACACCTTC; CDR3 protein: CASSYGAGLDYTF
D gene: TRBD2; V gene: TRBV7-9; clone size: -; J gene: TRBJ2-3; CDR3 DNA: TGTGCCAGCAGCCAGCGGGACTCTCGCACAGATACGCAGTATTTT; CDR3 protein: CASSQRDSRTDTQYF
D gene: TRBD2; V gene: TRBV11-2; clone size: -; J gene: TRBJ2-1; CDR3 DNA: TGTGCCAGCAGCTTTGGCCTAGCGGGCAATGAGCAGTTCTTC; CDR3 protein: CASSFGLAGNEQFF
D gene: TRBD1; V gene: TRBV7-9; clone size: -; J gene: TRBJ1-2; CDR3 DNA: TGTGCCAGCAGCTTAGTGGAGGGACAGGGCGGTGGCTACACCTTC; CDR3 protein: CASSLVEGQGGGYTF
D gene: -; V gene: TRBV19; clone size: once; J gene: TRBJ1-2; CDR3 DNA: TGTGCCAGTACCTATGAAGGAGGGAATGTCTATGGCTACACCTTC; CDR3 protein: CASTYEGGNVYGYTF
D gene: -; V gene: TRBV19; clone size: once; J gene: TRBJ1-2; CDR3 DNA: TGTGCCAGTAGTATAGTTTTCGGCTATGGCTACACCTTC; CDR3 protein: CASSIVFGYGYTF
D gene: TRBD1; V gene: TRBV7-9; clone size: -; J gene: TRBJ1-2; CDR3 DNA: TGTGCCAGCACCGTAGACAGGGATGGCTACACCTTC; CDR3 protein: CASTVDRDGYTF
D gene: TRBD2; V gene: TRBV18; clone size: -; J gene: TRBJ2-5; CDR3 DNA: TGTGCCAGCTCACCACCGATCAGCGGGGGGGCCGGGGAGACCCAGTACTTC; CDR3 protein: CASSPPISGGAGETQYF
D gene: TRBD1; V gene: TRBV30; clone size: -; J gene: TRBJ1-5; CDR3 DNA: TGTGCCTGGAGGGGACAGGGCTCCCGCCAGCCCCAGCATTTT; CDR3 protein: CAWRGQGSRQPQHF
D gene: TRBD1; V gene: TRBV7-9; clone size: -; J gene: TRBJ1-6; CDR3 DNA: TGTGCCAGCGGACTGGACAGGCTTCTCTATAATTCACCCCTCCACTTT; CDR3 protein: CASGLDRLLYNSPLHF
D gene: TRBD1; V gene: TRBV19; clone size: once; J gene: TRBJ1-6; CDR3 DNA: TGTGCCAGTAGTATATCGGCAGGGGGATCACCCCTCCACTTT; CDR3 protein: CASSISAGGSPLHF
D gene: TRBD1; V gene: TRBV27; clone size: -; J gene: TRBJ1-4; CDR3 DNA: TGTGCCAGCAGTTTAAAGGGGACAGGGGTAAAACTGTTTTTT; CDR3 protein: CASSLKGTGVKLFF
D gene: TRBD2; V gene: TRBV4-3; clone size: once; J gene: TRBJ2-7; CDR3 DNA: TGCGCCAGCAGCCAAGAGGGACTAGCGGGACTCTCCGAGCAGTACTTC; CDR3 protein: CASSQEGLAGLSEQYF
D gene: TRBD1; V gene: TRBV15; clone size: -; J gene: TRBJ1-2; CDR3 DNA: TGTGCCACCAGCAGAGAGGTGACAGGGACAGGGAACTATGGCTACACCTTC; CDR3 protein: CATSREVTGTGNYGYTF
D gene: TRBD1; V gene: TRBV5-6; clone size: -; J gene: TRBJ2-6; CDR3 DNA: TGTGCCAGCAGCCGACAGGGGGCTGGGGCCAACGTCCTGACTTTC; CDR3 protein: CASSRQGAGANVLTF
D gene: -; V gene: TRBV28; clone size: -; J gene: TRBJ1-2; CDR3 DNA: TGTGCCAGCAGTCCTCCGTCCAGGGGATCCTATGGCTACACCTTC; CDR3 protein: CASSPPSRGSYGYTF
D gene: TRBD1; V gene: TRBV19; clone size: -; J gene: TRBJ1-1; CDR3 DNA: TGTGCCAGCCTACCCGGGACAGGGGGTATTGTGTATTCGGCTTTCTTT; CDR3 protein: CASLPGTGGIVYSAFF
D gene: -; V gene: TRBV9; clone size: many; J gene: TRBJ1-1; CDR3 DNA: TGTGCCAGCAGCGTAGGAGGAGGGACGGGAGGAACTGAAGCTTTCTTT; CDR3 protein: CASSVGGGTGGTEAFF
D gene: -; V gene: TRBV6-2/TRBV6-3; clone size: -; J gene: TRBJ2-5; CDR3 DNA: TGTGCCAGCAGTTACCCCTCCGTAGAGGTTGAATTCCAAGAGACCCAGTACTTC; CDR3 protein: CASSYPSVEVEFQETQYF
D gene: -; V gene: TRBV18; clone size: -; J gene: TRBJ2-1; CDR3 DNA: TGTGCCAGCTCACCACCCCCGGCAGGGGATGAGCAGTTCTTC; CDR3 protein: CASSPPPAGDEQFF
D gene: -; V gene: TRBV9; clone size: -; J gene: TRBJ2-3; CDR3 DNA: TGTGCCAGCAGCGTAGGGGTCCAGGCAGATACGCAGTATTTT; CDR3 protein: CASSVGVQADTQYF
D gene: TRBD2; V gene: TRBV3-1/TRBV3-2; clone size: -; J gene: TRBJ2-3; CDR3 DNA: TGTGCCAGCAGCCAAGGGAATAGCGGGAGCACTAGCACAGATACGCAGTATTTT; CDR3 protein: CASSQGNSGSTSTDTQYF
D gene: -; V gene: TRBV18; clone size: -; J gene: TRBJ1-4; CDR3 DNA: TGTGCCAGCTCACCCGGACACTCTAATGAAAAACTGTTTTTT; CDR3 protein: CASSPGHSNEKLFF
D gene: -; V gene: TRBV7-3; clone size: once; J gene: TRBJ1-2; CDR3 DNA: TGTGCCAGCAGCTTAACAGCCTCCTATGGCTACACCTTC; CDR3 protein: CASSLTASYGYTF
D gene: -; V gene: TRBV5-6; clone size: -; J gene: TRBJ2-3; CDR3 DNA: TGTGCCAGCAGCTTGGACTCCTCCACAGATACGCAGTATTTT; CDR3 protein: CASSLDSSTDTQYF
D gene: TRBD1; V gene: TRBV7-8; clone size: -; J gene: TRBJ1-6; CDR3 DNA: TGTGCCAGCAGCTTAGTCGGGGGACAGTATAATTCACCCCTCCACTTT; CDR3 protein: CASSLVGGQYNSPLHF
D gene: -; V gene: TRBV6-5; clone size: -; J gene: TRBJ1-6; CDR3 DNA: TGTGCCAGCAGCCAAACCCCAGGGATTTCACCCCTCCACTTT; CDR3 protein: CASSQTPGISPLHF
D gene: -; V gene: TRBV6-2/TRBV6-3; clone size: few; J gene: TRBJ2-7; CDR3 DNA: TGTGCCAGCAGCCTCCGGTCCTACGAGCAGTACTTC; CDR3 protein: CASSLRSYEQYF
D gene: TRBD1; V gene: TRBV5-1; clone size: -; J gene: TRBJ1-1; CDR3 DNA: TGCGCCAGCAGCCGTGGGGACAGGGGGGTTCGTACTGAAGCTTTCTTT; CDR3 protein: CASSRGDRGVRTEAFF
D gene: -; V gene: TRBV4-1; clone size: -; J gene: TRBJ1-4; CDR3 DNA: TGCGCCAGCAGCCTTGACCCCGGGACAACTAATGAAAAACTGTTTTTT; CDR3 protein: CASSLDPGTTNEKLFF
D gene: TRBD1; V gene: TRBV18; clone size: -; J gene: TRBJ1-2; CDR3 DNA: TGTGCCAGCTCACCACCGGAGGCAGGGAACAGGGGAGGCTACACCTTC; CDR3 protein: CASSPPEAGNRGGYTF
D gene: TRBD2; V gene: TRBV4-3; clone size: -; J gene: TRBJ2-1; CDR3 DNA: TGCGCCAGCAGCTCCGCAACAACCGGGACTAGAATTTTCGATGAGCAGTTCTTC; CDR3 protein: CASSSATTGTRIFDEQFF